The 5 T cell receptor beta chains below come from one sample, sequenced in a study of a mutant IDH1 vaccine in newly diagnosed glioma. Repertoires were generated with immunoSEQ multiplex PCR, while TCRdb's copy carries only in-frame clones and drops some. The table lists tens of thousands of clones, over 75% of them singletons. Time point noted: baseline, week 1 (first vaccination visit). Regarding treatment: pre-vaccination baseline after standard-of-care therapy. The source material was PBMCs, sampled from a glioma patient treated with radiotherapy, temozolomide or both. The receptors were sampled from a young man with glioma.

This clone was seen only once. The CDR3 DNA reads TGCGCCAGCAGCTTGGCCGTAGGGGGTCACACTGAAGCTTTCTTT. Residues: CASSLAVGGHTEAFF. This sequence joins TRBV5-1 and TRBJ1-1; perhaps TRBD1 as D (6 bases). Germline V gene sequence: CDR1 SGHRS, CDR2 YFSETQ. The V end lost 0 bases, the J end lost 3 bases, and 12 bases lay between the germline ends. This CDR3 spans 15 amino acids.

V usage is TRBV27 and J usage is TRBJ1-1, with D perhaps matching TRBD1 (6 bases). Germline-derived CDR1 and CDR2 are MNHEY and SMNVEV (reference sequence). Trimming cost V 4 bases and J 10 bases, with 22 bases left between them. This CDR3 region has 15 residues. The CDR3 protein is CASSSHNRALRLAFF. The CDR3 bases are TGTGCCAGCAGTTCCCATAACAGGGCGCTACGGCTAGCTTTCTTT.

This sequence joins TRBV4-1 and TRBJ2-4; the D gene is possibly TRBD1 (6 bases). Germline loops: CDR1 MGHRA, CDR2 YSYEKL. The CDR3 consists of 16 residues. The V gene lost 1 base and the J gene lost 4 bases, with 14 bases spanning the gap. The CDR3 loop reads CASSQGDTQGKNIQYF. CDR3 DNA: TGCGCCAGCAGCCAAGGTGATACACAGGGTAAAAACATTCAGTACTTC.

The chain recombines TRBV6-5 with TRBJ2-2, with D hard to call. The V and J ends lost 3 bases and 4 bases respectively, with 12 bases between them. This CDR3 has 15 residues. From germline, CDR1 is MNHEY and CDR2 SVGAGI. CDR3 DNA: TGTGCCAGCAGTTATCTATCTCCCCTCACCGGGGAGCTGTTTTTT. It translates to CASSYLSPLTGELFF.

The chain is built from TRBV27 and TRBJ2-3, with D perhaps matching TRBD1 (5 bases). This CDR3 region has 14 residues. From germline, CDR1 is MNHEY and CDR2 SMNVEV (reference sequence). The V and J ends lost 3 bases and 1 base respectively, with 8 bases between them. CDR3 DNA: TGTGCCAGCAGTTTGGTCAGGGGCACAGATACGCAGTATTTT. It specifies CASSLVRGTDTQYF.